This entry lists 27 T cell receptor beta chains sequenced from one sample in a study of blood T cells in healthy people across ages. Combining a sample-barcoded 5' primer with a J-beta primer mix, a second PCR ran for 7 to 11 cycles. A single record per CDR3 protein comes from TCRdb applying MiXCR to the 5' RACE reads. Here the sample spans under 800,000 distinct CDR3 sequences, 35% to 45% being singletons. Specimen: blood. The origin of the receptors is a woman in her fifties or sixties in good health.

V and J are TRBV27 and TRBJ2-7; D is ambiguous. Germline CDR1 and CDR2: MNHEY and SMNVEV (reference sequence). CDR3 length: 13 amino acids. The ends were cut back, 5 bases at V and 4 bases at J, with 12 bases in the middle. The CDR3 sequence: CASSVVRAYEQYF. The CDR3 DNA reads as TGTGCCAGCAGTGTAGTTCGGGCTTACGAGCAGTACTTC.

This clonotype was counted only a few times. The rearrangement links TRBV5-1 to TRBJ1-2, with D maybe TRBD1 (5 bases). This CDR3 spans 12 amino acids. Germline V gene sequence: CDR1 SGHRS, CDR2 YFSETQ. Trimming stripped 7 bases from V and 8 bases from J, with 15 bases between. The CDR3 coding sequence is TGCGCCAGCTGGGGCCATGACGGGGGCTACACCTTC. This gives the protein CASWGHDGGYTF.

The chain is built from TRBV4-3 and TRBJ1-4, with D possibly being TRBD1 (5 bases). The CDR3 runs 16 residues. Germline lookup yields CDR1 LGHNA and CDR2 YSLEER. Trimming took off 4 bases at V and 0 bases at J, with 12 bases between the two ends. The DNA of the CDR3 is TGCGCCAGCAGCCTGGGACGGTTTGCAACTAATGAAAAACTGTTTTTT. The encoded protein is CASSLGRFATNEKLFF.

Here the CDR3 DNA reads TGTGCCACCAGTGATTCGTTTGGACCGGGGTGGGGCAATGAGCAGTACTTC. Its protein product is CATSDSFGPGWGNEQYF. The chain recombines TRBV24-1 with TRBJ2-5, with D perhaps TRBD1 or TRBD2 (5 bases each). CDR1 is KGHDR, CDR2 SFDVKD, per germline. The CDR3 consists of 17 residues. V was pared by 2 bases and J by 11 bases, with 26 bases between.

The chain links TRBV10-3 to TRBJ2-3; D is undetermined. V was clipped by 4 bases and J by 3 bases, with 5 bases between them. Germline values: CDR1 ENHRY, CDR2 SYGVKD. This CDR3 contains 12 residues. Here the CDR3 reads CAISGRTDTQYF. CDR3 sequence (DNA): TGTGCCATCAGTGGACGGACAGATACGCAGTATTTT.

This clonotype was found a few times. The genes are TRBV7-2 and TRBJ2-3; 10 bases map to TRBD2. CDR1 and CDR2 (germline): SGHTA, FQGNSA. The CDR3 covers 18 residues. Trimming cost V 5 bases and J 2 bases; bases outside gene matches: 13. The CDR3 sequence is CASSRRTSGAPFTDTQYF. The DNA of the CDR3 is TGTGCCAGCAGCCGCCGGACTAGCGGAGCCCCCTTCACAGATACGCAGTATTTT. Full variable domain (remainder filled in from reference TRBV7-2 and TRBJ2-3): GAGVSQSPSNKVTEKGKDVELRCDPISGHTALYWYRQSLGQGLEFLIYFQGNSAPDKSGLPSDRFSAERTGGSVSTLTIQRTQQEDSAVYLCASSRRTSGAPFTDTQYFGPGTRLTVL.

Turning to this clonotype: A clone one base away is much larger, so this may be a read error. V is TRBV6-2 or TRBV6-3 and J is TRBJ2-7; no clear D. The germline gives CDR1 MNHEY, CDR2 SVGEGT. This CDR3 region has 16 residues. The germline V and J ends were trimmed by 0 bases and 0 bases, with 12 bases remaining between them. In DNA, the CDR3 is TGTGCCAGCAGTTACTCTATGGGTATGGGCTCCTACGAGCAGTACTTC. Protein sequence: CASSYSMGMGSYEQYF.

Worth noting for this clonotype: A much larger clone lies one base from this, so it may be a read error. The chain employs TRBV7-2 and TRBJ2-7, with 12 bases aligning to TRBD2. The CDR3 is made up of 15 amino acids. Germline V gene lookup returns CDR1 SGHTA and CDR2 FQGNSA. The CDR3 DNA follows: TGTGCCAGCAGCCTAGCGGGACTAGCGGGCCATGAGCAGTACTTC. It yields the protein CASSLAGLAGHEQYF.

This clonotype was found a few times. The chain recombines TRBV28 with TRBJ2-1; 9 bases align to TRBD2. The CDR3 spans 17 residues. The ends lost 1 base at V and 6 bases at J; junction bases unmatched: 10. Germline CDR1 and CDR2: MDHEN and SYDVKM. Written as DNA, the CDR3 is TGTGCCAGCAGTTTATCCGGACTAGCGATTGGAGGCAATGAGCAGTTCTTC. It specifies CASSLSGLAIGGNEQFF.

Many counts were recorded for this clonotype. The chain carries TRBV12-3 or TRBV12-4 and TRBJ2-3; D unclear. Trimming took 3 bases from V and 5 from J, leaving 12 bases between them. The CDR3 spans 14 residues. CDR3 loop: CASSLTPTGDTQYF. CDR3 nucleotides: TGTGCCAGCAGTTTGACCCCGACTGGAGATACGCAGTATTTT.

This clonotype was seen a few times. The chain links TRBV5-5 to TRBJ2-3; the match to TRBD2 covers 11 bases. V shed 4 bases, J shed 2 bases, and the junction held 9 bases outside the gene matches. The CDR3 totals 17 residues. Germline V CDR1 and CDR2: SGHKS, YYEKEE (reference sequence). This CDR3 is CASSPSGGPYSTDTQYF. As DNA, the CDR3 is TGTGCCAGCAGCCCTAGCGGGGGGCCTTACTCCACAGATACGCAGTATTTT.

This chain uses TRBV6-5 with TRBJ2-7; unclear D gene. This CDR3 is 14 amino acids long. Germline V CDR1 and CDR2: MNHEY, SVGAGI. Trimming pared 0 bases from V and 2 bases from J, leaving 8 bases between. CDR3 coding DNA: TGTGCCAGCAGTTACTCGAGACGGGCCTACGAGCAGTACTTC. This encodes CASSYSRRAYEQYF.

The J gene is TRBJ2-1, the V gene TRBV4-2; TRBD2 matches at 9 bases. V shed 4 bases and J 3 bases; nucleotides not matched to a gene: 10. This CDR3 contains 17 residues. Germline CDR1 LGHNA, CDR2 YNFKEQ. CDR3 sequence: CASSPEVRGGVYNEQFF. DNA for the CDR3: TGTGCCAGCAGCCCTGAGGTGCGGGGGGGCGTCTACAATGAGCAGTTCTTC.

On this clonotype: Possible read error: a much larger clone is one base away. The J gene is TRBJ2-3, the V gene TRBV4-3; D assignment may be TRBD1 or TRBD2 (5 bases each). Germline loops: CDR1 LGHNA, CDR2 YSLEER. CDR3 size: 15 residues. The DNA of the CDR3 is TGCGCCAGCAACCCGGGAAGACTCCCCACAGGTACGCAGTATTTT. Its protein is CASNPGRLPTGTQYF.

In regard to this clonotype: A clone one base away is much larger, so this may be a read error. This sequence joins TRBV29-1 and TRBJ2-5; TRBD1 might be the D (6 bases). This CDR3 spans 11 amino acids. Looked up from germline, CDR1 is SQVTM and CDR2 is ANQGSEA. The V gene lost 7 bases and the J gene lost 12 bases, with 18 bases spanning the gap. The CDR3 sequence: CSGAGGPRKYF. CDR3 sequence (DNA): TGCAGCGGTGCTGGGGGCCCGAGGAAGTACTTC.

This clonotype was counted only a few times. The V call is TRBV29-1, the J call TRBJ2-5; no definite D call. The J call may be incorrect, as the DNA end agrees better with TRBJ2-7. Germline loops: CDR1 SQVTM, CDR2 ANQGSEA. The CDR3 is 11 amino acids. The CDR3 reads CSVVARGEQYF. Written as DNA, the CDR3 is TGCAGCGTTGTTGCCAGAGGCGAGCAGTACTTC.

This clonotype was seen a few times. This chain connects TRBV5-6 to TRBJ1-2; D is undetermined. Germline CDR1 reads SGHDT; CDR2 reads YYEEEE. Trimming left V 1 base short and J 2 bases short, with 9 bases between. This CDR3 spans 14 amino acids. The CDR3 loop reads CASSLKAGNYGYTF. As DNA, the CDR3 is TGTGCCAGCAGCTTGAAGGCGGGGAACTATGGCTACACCTTC. Combining the CDR3 with reference TRBV5-6 and TRBJ1-2 gives the whole variable domain DAGVTQSPTHLIKTRGQQVTLRCSPKSGHDTVSWYQQALGQGPQFIFQYYEEEERQRGNFPDRFSGHQFPNYSSELNVNALLLGDSALYLCASSLKAGNYGYTFGSGTRLTVV.

Only one count was recorded for this clonotype. The genes are TRBV10-3 and TRBJ2-5; the D is unclear. The CDR3 has 13 amino acids. The germline V and J ends were trimmed by 4 bases and 4 bases, with 10 bases remaining between them. Germline V lookup: CDR1 ENHRY, CDR2 SYGVKD. The CDR3 region is CAISGSTRETQYF. CDR3 in DNA: TGTGCCATCAGTGGGTCTACCCGAGAGACCCAGTACTTC.

There are a few counts of this clonotype. The chain links TRBV6-6 to TRBJ1-2; no reliable D call. The V end was cut by 6 bases, the J end by 4 bases, with 15 bases between. Germline CDR1 reads MNHNY; CDR2 reads SVGAGI (reference sequence). This CDR3 region has 14 residues. The chain's CDR3 is CASSHSSGGYGYTF. The CDR3 bases are TGTGCCAGCAGCCACTCCTCGGGAGGCTATGGCTACACCTTC.

This chain connects TRBV7-2 to TRBJ1-5, with D perhaps matching TRBD1 (6 bases). The V gene's germline CDR1 is SGHTA and CDR2 FQGNSA. The CDR3 extends over 15 amino acids. V gave up 4 bases and J gave up 0 bases, with 10 bases separating them. DNA of the CDR3: TGTGCCAGCAGCTCTAGACAGGTTAGCAATCAGCCCCAGCATTTT. Amino acids: CASSSRQVSNQPQHF.

The chain employs TRBV6-1 and TRBJ2-3; D unresolved. The CDR3 length is 15 residues. Germline loops: CDR1 MNHNS, CDR2 SASEGT. Between the trimmed V and J ends, which lost 1 base and 4 bases, there was a span of 12 bases. CDR3 sequence (DNA): TGTGCCAGCAGTGAAGGGAAGGGTTTCCCAGATACGCAGTATTTT. This gives the protein CASSEGKGFPDTQYF.

The chain combines TRBV12-3 or TRBV12-4 with TRBJ2-5; D may be TRBD1 (6 bases). TRBJ2-7 explains the end of the DNA better; the J call may be wrong. This CDR3 region has 14 residues. The CDR3 DNA reads TGTGCCAGCAGTTCAACCGGGCAGGGGAACGAGCAGTACTTC. Its translation is CASSSTGQGNEQYF.

The table lists this clonotype with a few counts. The CDR3 nucleotides read TGTGCCAGCAGTTTTGGTGCAGGGGGCGGGGGCTATGGCTACACCTTC. Protein product: CASSFGAGGGGYGYTF. The chain combines TRBV27 with TRBJ1-2; 8 positions agree with TRBD1. Germline V gene lookup returns CDR1 MNHEY and CDR2 SMNVEV (reference sequence). V lost 3 bases and J lost 4; bases outside the gene matches: 10. This CDR3 comprises 16 residues.

The genes are TRBV20-1 and TRBJ1-2; D perhaps matches TRBD1 (5 bases). The CDR3 length is 11 residues. Trimming removed 6 bases at V and 6 bases at J, with 11 bases between. Germline CDR1 reads DFQATT; CDR2 reads SNEGSKA (reference sequence). The CDR3 nucleotides read TGCAGTGCGGGAGGGGAGGATGGCTACACCTTC. Translated: CSAGGEDGYTF.

The rearrangement uses TRBV6-2 or TRBV6-3 and TRBJ2-1, with 11 bases fitting TRBD2. CDR1 and CDR2 from the germline V gene are MNHEY and SVGEGT. The length of the CDR3 is 14 residues. The ends lost 2 bases at V and 9 bases at J; junction bases unmatched: 3. The CDR3 protein is CASSYDSGGAEQFF. DNA for the CDR3: TGTGCCAGCAGTTACGATAGCGGGGGGGCTGAGCAGTTCTTC.

This clonotype was counted a few times. The chain employs TRBV7-9 and TRBJ2-7; D tentatively reads TRBD1 or TRBD2 (5 bases each). Trimming cost V 5 bases and J 6 bases, with 23 bases left between them. The germline gives CDR1 SEHNR, CDR2 FQNEAQ (reference sequence). The CDR3 is made up of 16 amino acids. CDR3 in amino acids: CASSKTGTALGVEQYF. The CDR3 DNA reads TGTGCCAGCAGCAAGACCGGGACGGCTTTAGGGGTCGAGCAGTACTTC.

This clonotype was observed a handful of times. This rearrangement joins TRBV6-2 or TRBV6-3 to TRBJ2-7; D is possibly TRBD2 (5 bases). V lost 8 bases to trimming and J lost 2 bases, with 16 bases between them. Looked up from germline, CDR1 is MNHEY and CDR2 is SVGEGT. CDR3 length: 14 amino acids. The CDR3: CASQPPGSAYEQYF. In DNA, the CDR3 is TGTGCCAGCCAACCGCCGGGGAGCGCCTACGAGCAGTACTTC.